The 28 T cell receptor beta chains below all came from one sample that was sequenced in a study of Ad26.COV2.S vaccination and SARS-CoV-2 variants. Treatment denoted: about 20 received Ad26.COV2.S at low or high dose, single or two shots; 5 received placebo; per-sample allocation not given. After the first vaccine or placebo injection, samples were drawn on day 63. The repertoire was sequenced with immunoSEQ multiplex PCR; TCRdb's copy has only in-frame clones and lacks some. This sample yields around 400,000 clones, of which about four fifths are seen a single time; approximately 7% belongs to the top ten. The sequencing used peripheral blood, collected in a trial of Ad26.COV2.S vaccine versus placebo. These receptors were taken from a person between 18 and 60 years old who received the Ad26.COV2.S COVID-19 vaccine or a placebo.

This clone was detected only once. V and J are TRBV5-1 and TRBJ1-5; D unresolved. Trimming removed 4 bases from V and 1 base from J, with 6 bases in between. The CDR3 spans 13 residues. CDR1 and CDR2 from the germline V gene are SGHRS and YFSETQ. The CDR3 nucleotides read TGCGCCAGCAGCCCCGTCAGCAATCAGCCCCAGCATTTT. This encodes CASSPVSNQPQHF.

In DNA, the CDR3 is TGTGCCAGTAGTATGGGGAGAGACTATGGCTACACCTTC. Its translation is CASSMGRDYGYTF. V is TRBV19 and J is TRBJ1-2; D not certain. Trimming shortened V by 3 bases and J by 3 bases, and 8 bases separated the two germline ends. The CDR3 has 13 residues. Per germline, CDR1 LNHDA and CDR2 SQIVND (reference sequence).

The table lists this clone with a count of one. This sequence joins TRBV6-4 and TRBJ1-1; D gene unclear. V was shortened by 6 bases and J by 1 base, with 12 bases between the two germline ends. CDR1 is MRHNA and CDR2 is SNTAGT in the germline V gene. This CDR3 comprises 14 residues. The chain's CDR3 is CASRVRHTNTEAFF. CDR3 sequence (DNA): TGTGCCAGCAGGGTTAGACACACGAACACTGAAGCTTTCTTT.

This clone was picked up one time. The rearrangement joins TRBV5-4 to TRBJ2-6; D is unclear. The V gene's germline CDR1 is SGHNT and CDR2 YYREEE (reference sequence). This CDR3 spans 15 amino acids. Trimming left V 5 bases short and J 0 bases short, with 9 bases between. Written as DNA, the CDR3 is TGTGCCAGCAGTCTGTCGGACTCTGGGGCCAACGTCCTGACTTTC. It translates to CASSLSDSGANVLTF. Full variable domain (missing parts from reference TRBV5-4 and TRBJ2-6): ETGVTQSPTHLIKTRGQQVTLRCSSQSGHNTVSWYQQALGQGPQFIFQYYREEENGRGNFPPRFSGLQFPNYSSELNVNALELDDSALYLCASSLSDSGANVLTFGAGSRLTVL.

V is TRBV12-3 or TRBV12-4 and J is TRBJ1-1, with TRBD1 as a possible D gene (5 bases). The CDR3 is made up of 13 amino acids. Trimming removed 5 bases at V and 1 base at J, with 8 bases between. The CDR3 loop reads CASSRTGNTEAFF. CDR3 DNA: TGTGCCAGCAGTCGCACAGGGAACACTGAAGCTTTCTTT.

The chain combines TRBV12-3 or TRBV12-4 with TRBJ1-6; the D is unclear. Trimming stripped 1 base from V and 7 bases from J, with 5 bases between. This CDR3 contains 13 residues. CDR3 bases: TGTGCCAGCAGTTTAGTACAGAATTCACCCCTCCACTTT. This sequence encodes CASSLVQNSPLHF.

This chain joins TRBV7-9 and TRBJ1-2; TRBD1 might be the D (5 bases). This CDR3 has 15 residues. Germline lookup yields CDR1 SEHNR and CDR2 FQNEAQ (reference sequence). Trimming removed 3 bases at V and 8 bases at J, with 19 bases between. CDR3 sequence reads: CASSFNPTGRRGYTF. The CDR3 DNA is TGTGCCAGCAGCTTTAACCCCACAGGTCGTCGGGGCTACACCTTC.

For the CDR3, the DNA is TGCGCCAGCAGCTCGACCCTTATTACCTCTGGGGCCAACGTCCTGACTTTC. Translating it yields CASSSTLITSGANVLTF. This chain links TRBV5-1 with TRBJ2-6, with no clear D. The germline CDR1 and CDR2 sequences are SGHRS and YFSETQ. The V end was cut by 3 bases, the J end by 0 bases, with 13 bases between. The CDR3 has 17 residues. Combining the CDR3 with reference TRBV5-1 and TRBJ2-6 gives the whole variable domain KAGVTQTPRYLIKTRGQQVTLSCSPISGHRSVSWYQQTPGQGLQFLFEYFSETQRNKGNFPGRFSGRQFSNSRSEMNVSTLELGDSALYLCASSSTLITSGANVLTFGAGSRLTVL.

This clone has just a few counts. V usage is TRBV7-3 and J usage is TRBJ1-5, with D maybe TRBD1 (5 bases). Germline values: CDR1 SGHTA, CDR2 FQGTGA. The CDR3 covers 14 residues. The germline V and J ends were trimmed by 5 bases and 2 bases, with 10 bases remaining between them. The CDR3 region has the DNA TGTGCCAGCAGCCCCTCGGGGGGCAATCAGCCCCAGCATTTT. Translating gives CASSPSGGNQPQHF. Together with reference TRBV7-3 and TRBJ1-5, the CDR3 gives the full variable domain: GAGVSQTPSNKVTEKGKYVELRCDPISGHTALYWYRQSLGQGPEFLIYFQGTGAADDSGLPNDRFFAVRPEGSVSTLKIQRTERGDSAVYLCASSPSGGNQPQHFGDGTRLSIL.

The chain uses TRBV14 and TRBJ2-3; D unclear. Germline assignment: CDR1 SGHDN and CDR2 FVKESK. V lost 0 bases and J 3 bases, leaving 4 bases between the germline ends. The CDR3 has 13 residues. CDR3 sequence reads: CASSQDLTDTQYF. The CDR3 DNA reads as TGTGCCAGCAGCCAAGATTTAACAGATACGCAGTATTTT. Variable domain in full (rest from reference TRBV14 and TRBJ2-3): EAGVTQFPSHSVIEKGQTVTLRCDPISGHDNLYWYRRVMGKEIKFLLHFVKESKQDESGMPNNRFLAERTGGTYSTLKVQPAELEDSGVYFCASSQDLTDTQYFGPGTRLTVL.

The chain is built from TRBV4-3 and TRBJ1-2, with D maybe TRBD1 (5 bases). The CDR3 length is 14 residues. Germline V gene sequence: CDR1 LGHNA, CDR2 YSLEER. The V gene lost 4 bases and the J gene lost 4 bases, with 13 bases spanning the gap. CDR3 nucleotide sequence: TGCGCCAGCAGCCCAGCGGGGGGGACCTATGGCTACACCTTC. Encoded protein: CASSPAGGTYGYTF.

The V and J genes are TRBV5-1 and TRBJ1-1; tentative D call: TRBD1 (5 bases). CDR1 and CDR2 (germline): SGHRS, YFSETQ. This CDR3 has 17 residues. The V end was cut by 1 base, the J end by 1 base, with 17 bases between. CDR3 loop: CASSLTPGPGGNTEAFF. DNA for the CDR3: TGCGCCAGCAGCTTGACTCCGGGGCCCGGAGGGAACACTGAAGCTTTCTTT.

The chain couples TRBV30 to TRBJ1-2; D is possibly TRBD1 (6 bases). The CDR3 spans 12 residues. The ends were cut back, 8 bases at V and 3 bases at J, with 13 bases in the middle. CDR1 GTSNPN and CDR2 SVGIG come from the germline V gene (reference sequence). CDR3 amino acids: CAGPGVDYGYTF. The CDR3 DNA is TGTGCCGGGCCAGGGGTCGACTATGGCTACACCTTC.

This clone is a singleton in its sample. The J gene is TRBJ1-5, the V gene TRBV19; unclear D gene. The CDR3 covers 14 residues. V lost 5 bases, J lost 7 bases, and 15 bases lay in between. Per germline, CDR1 LNHDA and CDR2 SQIVND (reference sequence). CDR3 DNA: TGTGCCAGTAGTCCGTCCCTCGGGAACCAGCCCCAGCATTTT. Amino acid sequence: CASSPSLGNQPQHF.

The rearrangement uses TRBV20-1 and TRBJ1-2, with D hard to call. There are 11 residues in the CDR3. Per the germline V gene, CDR1 is DFQATT and CDR2 is SNEGSKA (reference sequence). DNA for the CDR3: TGCAGCGCAAGGCCTAACTATGGCTACACCTTC. Translation gives CSARPNYGYTF.

J is TRBJ2-1 and V is TRBV11-2, with 12 positions matching TRBD2. The CDR3 extends over 17 amino acids. Germline V gives CDR1 SGHAT, CDR2 FQNNGV. The ends lost 5 bases at V and 4 bases at J; junction bases unmatched: 9. In DNA, the CDR3 is TGTGCCAGCAGCCGGCGACTAGCGGGAGAGGGGTACAATGAGCAGTTCTTC. Translating gives CASSRRLAGEGYNEQFF.

The chain couples TRBV6-5 to TRBJ1-4; 7 nucleotides match TRBD1. CDR1 is MNHEY, CDR2 SVGAGI, per germline. The CDR3 totals 15 residues. V dropped 6 bases and J dropped 7; count of bases not matched to a gene: 11. CDR3 loop: CASRHDRDHGEKLFF. The DNA of the CDR3 is TGTGCCAGCAGACACGACAGGGATCACGGTGAAAAACTGTTTTTT.

This clone was seen ten or more times. This sequence joins TRBV5-4 and TRBJ1-1; a possible D gene is TRBD1 (6 bases). Germline-derived CDR1 and CDR2 are SGHNT and YYREEE (reference sequence). Trimming shortened V by 4 bases and J by 4 bases, and 14 bases separated the two germline ends. The CDR3 sequence is 14 residues long. The CDR3 DNA reads as TGTGCCAGCAGCCGTAATCAGGGGACCACTGAAGCTTTCTTT. Protein sequence: CASSRNQGTTEAFF.

The chain has TRBV18 and TRBJ1-5; D ambiguous. CDR1 is KGHSH, CDR2 LQKENI, per germline. This CDR3 is built from 13 residues. V dropped 5 bases and J dropped 3 bases, with 8 bases sitting between them. The CDR3 DNA is TGTGCCAGCTCATTGGAGCCCAATCAGCCCCAGCATTTT. Protein: CASSLEPNQPQHF.

The table lists this clone with a count of one. V and J are TRBV5-5 and TRBJ1-5, with a tentative D call TRBD1 (5 bases). Germline CDR1 and CDR2: SGHKS and YYEKEE (reference sequence). V was trimmed by 0 bases and J by 5 bases, leaving 12 bases between them. CDR3 size: 15 residues. The CDR3: CASSLDGTEYQPQHF. CDR3 nucleotides: TGTGCCAGCAGCTTGGACGGGACGGAATATCAGCCCCAGCATTTT.

This chain links TRBV7-9 with TRBJ2-1; no firm D call. The CDR3 loop spans 13 amino acids. V lost 1 base, J lost 6 bases, and 7 bases lay in between. Germline loops: CDR1 SEHNR, CDR2 FQNEAQ (reference sequence). CDR3 sequence: CASSLGSSNEQFF. CDR3 nucleotides: TGTGCCAGCAGCTTAGGCTCTAGCAATGAGCAGTTCTTC.

In its sample, this clone was seen once. V gene TRBV18 combines with J gene TRBJ2-2, with D uncertain. V was trimmed by 0 bases and J by 4 bases, leaving 9 bases between them. From germline, CDR1 is KGHSH and CDR2 LQKENI. CDR3 size: 15 residues. The CDR3 here is CASSPPGSTTGELFF. The CDR3 DNA is TGTGCCAGCTCACCACCAGGGTCTACCACCGGGGAGCTGTTTTTT.

The chain recombines TRBV11-2 with TRBJ1-5; D is unresolved. Germline values: CDR1 SGHAT, CDR2 FQNNGV. The CDR3 sequence is 13 residues long. The germline V and J ends were trimmed by 4 bases and 2 bases, with 6 bases remaining between them. The CDR3, as DNA: TGTGCCAGCAGCTCAGTAGGCAATCAGCCCCAGCATTTT. Residues: CASSSVGNQPQHF.

The chain recombines TRBV29-1 with TRBJ1-2; 9 nucleotides align to TRBD1. The CDR3 spans 12 residues. Trimming at V came to 4 bases and at J to 6 bases, leaving 3 bases not matched to a gene. The germline gives CDR1 SQVTM, CDR2 ANQGSEA. CDR3 sequence reads: CSVGDRVDGYTF. Written as DNA, the CDR3 is TGCAGCGTTGGGGACAGGGTCGATGGCTACACCTTC.

The gene calls are TRBV19 and TRBJ2-7; 12 positions match TRBD2. This CDR3 has 17 residues. The ends lost 3 bases at V and 6 bases at J; junction bases unmatched: 12. CDR1 is LNHDA and CDR2 is SQIVND in the germline V gene (reference sequence). The CDR3 reads CASSMRLAGDHAGEQYF. DNA of the CDR3: TGTGCCAGTAGTATGAGACTAGCGGGAGATCATGCAGGCGAGCAGTACTTC.

This clone was counted a few times. The V call is TRBV5-4, the J call TRBJ1-5, with D maybe TRBD1 (5 bases). V gave up 1 base and J gave up 11 bases, with 13 bases separating them. The germline CDR1 and CDR2 sequences are SGHNT and YYREEE (reference sequence). This CDR3 comprises 13 residues. This CDR3 reads CASSLNRGEAQHF. CDR3 DNA: TGTGCCAGCAGCTTGAATCGGGGGGAGGCCCAGCATTTT. Based on the CDR3 plus reference TRBV5-4 and TRBJ1-5, the full variable domain is ETGVTQSPTHLIKTRGQQVTLRCSSQSGHNTVSWYQQALGQGPQFIFQYYREEENGRGNFPPRFSGLQFPNYSSELNVNALELDDSALYLCASSLNRGEAQHFGDGTRLSIL.

The chain links TRBV4-2 to TRBJ2-3, with TRBD2 matching 9 bases. The germline CDR1 and CDR2 sequences are LGHNA and YNFKEQ. There are 16 residues in the CDR3. V was clipped by 4 bases and J by 0 bases; unmatched bases: 5. For the CDR3, the DNA is TGTGCCAGCAGCCGCGCTAGCGGGGTGAGCACAGATACGCAGTATTTT. This sequence encodes CASSRASGVSTDTQYF.

The J gene is TRBJ2-5, the V gene TRBV2, with 9 bases lining up with TRBD2. CDR1 and CDR2 (germline): SNHLY, FYNNEI. V lost 4 bases and J lost 1; bases outside the gene matches: 7. This CDR3 has 16 residues. CDR3 region: CASSAAGGNLQETQYF. The CDR3 nucleotides are TGTGCCAGCAGTGCAGCGGGGGGTAACCTCCAAGAGACCCAGTACTTC.